This entry concerns a single T cell receptor (beta chain). Its antigen is undetermined. The germline CDR1 and CDR2 sequences are DFQATT and SNEGSKA (reference sequence). There are 11 residues in the CDR3. This specimen belongs to a study of CD8+CD57+ T cells in acquired aplastic anemia. Study-wide background: Mean yield of DNA from sorted CD4+ and CD8+ cells was approximately 3 ug.

Those patients picked for sequencing had displayed CD8+CD57+ cell expansion on flow cytometry. Each of the patients presented with severe acquired aplastic anemia. Patients had undergone no therapy by the time their blood was sampled. General study points: Between patients and controls, over 25 CD8+ CDR3 sequences were found in common.

CDR3 and TCR beta VDJ profiling relied on a genomic DNA template. One entry per CDR3 protein results from TCRdb running MiXCR on the reads. Altogether a few hundred thousand distinct CDR3 sequences are present, under 55% being singletons, with the ten largest covering 20%. The chain couples TRBV20-1 to TRBJ2-7; D gene unclear. The sequence derives from a human donor with aplastic anemia. What was sequenced was sorted CD4+, CD8+, or CD8+CD57+ T cells (not recorded which) from PBMCs. CDR3 residues: CSLRWRNEQYF. The CDR3 bases are TGCAGCCTCCGGTGGCGCAACGAGCAGTACTTC.